These T cell receptor beta chains were read from a single sample in a study of cytomegalovirus exposure and HLA in healthy donors. TCRdb's copy holds only in-frame clones and misses some; the assay was immunoSEQ multiplex PCR. The sample holds 150,000 to 200,000 clones; 70% to 90% are singletons and the top ten take approximately 2%. Sequencing used PBMCs. The receptors here all came from a woman between 18 and 30 years old in good health and CMV-seropositive. Each CDR3 is given with its conserved first and last residue. D genes are given only for firm matches. Some rows have no size entry. The others give once, few or many, or a class for an expanded clone.

TRBD1	TRBV6-5	TRBJ2-7	.	TGTGCCAGCAAGGACAGGAACTCCTACGAGCAGTACTTC	CASKDRNSYEQYF
TRBD2	TRBV28	TRBJ2-7	.	TGTGCCAGCACCCCTGGCGCTAGCGGGGGCTACGAGCAGTACTTC	CASTPGASGGYEQYF
.	TRBV7-3	TRBJ1-4	.	TGTGCCAGCAGCCCTTCTCCAACTAATGAAAAACTGTTTTTT	CASSPSPTNEKLFF
.	TRBV27	TRBJ1-2	.	TGTGCCAGCAGTTTATCGCGGGGGGATGGCTACACCTTC	CASSLSRGDGYTF
.	TRBV7-2	TRBJ2-5	.	TGTGCCAGCAGCTTGGCCGCCCCCCAGTACTTC	CASSLAAPQYF
TRBD2	TRBV10-1	TRBJ2-1	.	TGCGCCAGCAGCCCCAATCTAGCGGGCGCCTTCTACAATGAGCAGTTCTTC	CASSPNLAGAFYNEQFF
TRBD1	TRBV6-1	TRBJ1-2	.	TGTGCCAGCAGTGGGACAGGGAATGGCTACACCTTC	CASSGTGNGYTF
.	TRBV7-6	TRBJ1-1	.	TGTGCCAGCAGCTGGGGGGAATCGTTCTCTGAAGCTTTCTTT	CASSWGESFSEAFF
TRBD1	TRBV7-9	TRBJ2-3	.	TGTGCCAGCAGCTTAGCAGTCGGGACAGGGACGGATACGCAGTATTTT	CASSLAVGTGTDTQYF
.	TRBV5-6	TRBJ1-2	.	TGTGCCAGCAGCTATCAAACCACATATGGCTACACCTTC	CASSYQTTYGYTF
.	TRBV5-4	TRBJ2-1	few	TGTGCCAGCAGCCCTGACAGATACACCTCCAAGGGAATCTTC	CASSPDRYTSKGIF
TRBD2	TRBV7-9	TRBJ2-1	.	TGTTCCAGCAGTCGTCGGGGGGCGGGGGGGCCCTACAATGAGCAGTTCTTC	CSSSRRGAGGPYNEQFF
.	TRBV5-1	TRBJ2-1	.	TGCGCCAGCAGCTTGGAGTGGGCCCGGCCCGATGAGCAGTTCTTC	CASSLEWARPDEQFF
.	TRBV7-9	TRBJ1-2	.	TGTGCCAGCAGCTTAGAGGACACACCTTCTGGCTACACCTTC	CASSLEDTPSGYTF
.	TRBV9	TRBJ2-2	.	TGTGCCAGCAGCGTAGACTCCACTCTCATCACCGGGGAGCTGTTTTTT	CASSVDSTLITGELFF
TRBD1	TRBV4-1	TRBJ1-5	.	TGCGCCAGCAGCCAAGGACAGGGAGGCGATCAGCCCCAGCATTTT	CASSQGQGGDQPQHF
TRBD1	TRBV11-3	TRBJ1-1	.	TGTGCCAGCAGCCCCCTGGACAGGCGCACTGAAGCTTTCTTT	CASSPLDRRTEAFF
.	TRBV4-2	TRBJ2-7	.	TGTGCCAGCAGCCAAGTTAATGGTGAGCCGAGGGACGAGCAGTACTTC	CASSQVNGEPRDEQYF
.	TRBV6-5	TRBJ1-6	.	TGTGCCAGCAGTTATGCAGGGATAGATAATTCACCCCTCCACTTT	CASSYAGIDNSPLHF
.	TRBV6-1	TRBJ2-4	.	TGTGCCAGCAGTGAACCCGGGGATGGAGCCAAAAACATTCAGTACTTC	CASSEPGDGAKNIQYF
.	TRBV6-1	TRBJ1-1	.	TGTGCCAGCAGTGAATCAACAAACAGGGTGAACACTGAAGCTTTCTTT	CASSESTNRVNTEAFF
.	TRBV6-1	TRBJ2-7	.	TGTGCCAGCAGTGGGCTGGGGCTCGGGAGCTCCTACGAGCAGTACTTC	CASSGLGLGSSYEQYF
TRBD1	TRBV7-9	TRBJ2-1	.	TGTGCCAGCAGCTCCAGGGGGTCCCCTTTCGATGAGCAGTTCTTC	CASSSRGSPFDEQFF
TRBD1	TRBV18	TRBJ1-1	.	TGTGCCAGCCTCACAGGGGAGAACACTGAAGCTTTCTTT	CASLTGENTEAFF
.	TRBV4-3	TRBJ2-1	few	TGCGCCAGCAGCCAAGATTCTGGAACTAGCTCCTACAATGAGCAGTTCTTC	CASSQDSGTSSYNEQFF
.	TRBV30	TRBJ2-3	once	TGTGCCTGGAGCTTCGGGACAAGTAACACAGATACGCAGTATTTT	CAWSFGTSNTDTQYF
TRBD1	TRBV10-2	TRBJ1-1	.	TGCGCCAGCCGGGGACAGACCATGAACACTGAAGCTTTCTTT	CASRGQTMNTEAFF
.	TRBV2	TRBJ1-3	.	TGTGCCAGCAGTGATGGGGGGGCCGGAAACACCATATATTTT	CASSDGGAGNTIYF
.	TRBV21-1	TRBJ1-6	.	TGTGCCAGCAGCAAAGACGGGACAGGTCCACCCTATAATTCACCCCTCCACTTT	CASSKDGTGPPYNSPLHF
TRBD1	TRBV18	TRBJ1-1	.	TGTGCCAGCTCATCGCGACAGGGGGTGAACACTGAAGCTTTCTTT	CASSSRQGVNTEAFF
.	TRBV6-5	TRBJ1-2	.	TGTGCCAGCATTGGCGGGATGGGGTATGGCTACACCTTC	CASIGGMGYGYTF
.	TRBV7-2	TRBJ2-3	.	TGTGCCAGCAGTCGGGCGGGGGATACGCAGTATTTT	CASSRAGDTQYF
.	TRBV7-6	TRBJ2-2	once	TGTGCCAGCAGCTCGACCGGGGAGCTGTTTTTT	CASSSTGELFF
TRBD1	TRBV6-5	TRBJ1-2	.	TGTGCCAGCACCTCTGGACAGGGGATTCTTGGCTACACCTTC	CASTSGQGILGYTF
TRBD1	TRBV6-6	TRBJ2-2	.	TGTGCCAGCAGCCCCCGGGACAGGGCGGGAACCGGGGAGCTGTTTTTT	CASSPRDRAGTGELFF
.	TRBV6-6	TRBJ1-1	.	TGTGCCAGCAGTGTCGTCGGCACTGAAGCTTTCTTT	CASSVVGTEAFF
TRBD2	TRBV6-5	TRBJ2-3	.	TGTGCCAGCAGAAATAGCGGGGGGCCAGATACGCAGTATTTT	CASRNSGGPDTQYF
TRBD2	TRBV5-6	TRBJ2-5	.	TGTGCCAGCAGCCAGGGACTAGCGGGAGAGACCCAGTACTTC	CASSQGLAGETQYF
TRBD2	TRBV27	TRBJ2-2	.	TGTGCCAGCAGCTTGGCGGGGCAGGGAGGGACCGGGGAGCTGTTTTTT	CASSLAGQGGTGELFF
.	TRBV5-1	TRBJ1-1	.	TGCGCCAGCAGCTTGCTTTATGAGGTTTTCTTT	CASSLLYEVFF
.	TRBV13	TRBJ2-3	.	TGTGCCAGCAGCCTTCTTGGGGCGGGGAGGAATACGCAGTATTTT	CASSLLGAGRNTQYF
.	TRBV5-5	TRBJ2-5	once	TGTGCCAGCAGCTTGTATTTACAGGCTCCTCTCGAGACCCAGTACTTC	CASSLYLQAPLETQYF
.	TRBV6-1	TRBJ2-7	.	TGTGCCATCGGGGCCTACGAGCAGTACTTC	CAIGAYEQYF
TRBD1	TRBV7-2	TRBJ1-2	.	TGTGCCAGCAGCCCCGACAGGGAAATAGGGGGCTACACCTTC	CASSPDREIGGYTF
.	TRBV19	TRBJ1-1	once	TGTGCCAGTACCGCAGGGTTAGGCACTGAAGCTTTCTTT	CASTAGLGTEAFF
.	TRBV7-2	TRBJ2-2	.	TGTGCCAGCAGCTTTCTTCTCGTTAACACCGGGGAGCTGTTTTTT	CASSFLLVNTGELFF
TRBD1	TRBV5-4	TRBJ2-6	.	TGTGCCAGCAGCTCGGGACAGTCTGGGGCCAACGTCCTGACTTTC	CASSSGQSGANVLTF
TRBD2	TRBV5-1	TRBJ2-4	.	TGCGCCAGTCAAGCGGGGGGATCCGGAAACATTCAGTACTTC	CASQAGGSGNIQYF
.	TRBV30	TRBJ2-7	.	TGTGCCTGGAATGCAGGGTTTCTCTACGAGCAGTACTTC	CAWNAGFLYEQYF
.	TRBV27	TRBJ1-2	.	TGTGCCAGCAGCCCCGTGGTCGGGGTGAACTATGGCTACACCTTC	CASSPVVGVNYGYTF
.	TRBV7-3	TRBJ2-3	.	TGTGCCAGCAGCGAGCCTCCCGGGACACCCACAGATACGCAGTATTTT	CASSEPPGTPTDTQYF
.	TRBV10-2	TRBJ2-1	.	TGCGCCAGCGGCGACAACAATGAGCAGTTCTTC	CASGDNNEQFF
.	TRBV19	TRBJ1-1	.	TGTGCCAGTAGTAGGGGCAGGGTCGAAGTGAACACTGAAGCTTTCTTT	CASSRGRVEVNTEAFF
.	TRBV5-8	TRBJ1-5	.	TGTGCCAGCAGCCAGGCCTACAGGGCAGGGCTTGGGGGCAATCAGCCCCAGCATTTT	CASSQAYRAGLGGNQPQHF
.	TRBV30	TRBJ1-2	.	TGTGCCTGGAGGATACAGGGTGGCTATGGCTACACCTTC	CAWRIQGGYGYTF
TRBD1	TRBV28	TRBJ1-5	.	TGTGCCAGCAGTCTTCGACAGGGATGGCAGCCCCAGCATTTT	CASSLRQGWQPQHF
.	TRBV7-9	TRBJ1-3	few	TGTGCCAGCAGCCGAACTGACAGCTCTGGAAACACCATATATTTT	CASSRTDSSGNTIYF